This T cell receptor beta chain was sequenced in a study of T-cell memory formation after mild COVID-19. Study information: Clustering of TCRs was largely donor specific.

V gave up 6 bases and J gave up 1 base, with 16 bases separating them. The CDR3 consists of 15 residues. The germline gives CDR1 MNHEY, CDR2 SMNVEV (reference sequence). TCRalpha and TCRbeta libraries used 5'RACE with constant-segment primers and UMIs. MiXCR, run by TCRdb on the 5' RACE reads, gives a single entry per CDR3 protein. The table records around 340,000 distinct CDR3 sequences, about 13% of them present only once. The TCR comes from a man younger than 35 who had mild COVID-19 (a few samples of this study predate the infection). Cell type and time point are not known. J is TRBJ2-7 and V is TRBV27; D possibly uses TRBD1 or TRBD2 (5 bases each). Source material: PBMCs or a T cell subset sorted from them (not recorded which). The CDR3 loop reads CASSPGTARSYEQYF. The CDR3, as DNA: TGTGCCAGCAGCCCCGGGACCGCCCGATCCTACGAGCAGTACTTC.